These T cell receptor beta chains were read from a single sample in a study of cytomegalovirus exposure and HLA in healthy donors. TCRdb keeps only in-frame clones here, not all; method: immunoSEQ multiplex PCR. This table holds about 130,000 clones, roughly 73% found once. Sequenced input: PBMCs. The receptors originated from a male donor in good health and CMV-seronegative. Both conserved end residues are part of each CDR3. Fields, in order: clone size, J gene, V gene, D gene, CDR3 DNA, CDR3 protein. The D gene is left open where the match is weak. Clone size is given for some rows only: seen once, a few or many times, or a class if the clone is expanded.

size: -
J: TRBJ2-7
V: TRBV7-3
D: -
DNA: TGTGCCAGCAGCGACCGAGGCCGGATGTCCTACGAGCAGTACTTC
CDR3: CASSDRGRMSYEQYF

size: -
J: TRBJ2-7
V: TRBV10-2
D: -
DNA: TGCGCCAGCAGTGAGTCGCCCTCGGGATACGAGCAGTACTTC
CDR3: CASSESPSGYEQYF

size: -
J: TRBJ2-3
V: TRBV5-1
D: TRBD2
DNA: TGCGCCAGCCGAATGAGCGGGGGGGACACAGATACGCAGTATTTT
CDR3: CASRMSGGDTDTQYF

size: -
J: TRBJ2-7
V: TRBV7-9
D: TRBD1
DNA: TGTGCCAGCACCCTAATTGGGATTGGACAGGTCGAACGGGAGCAGTACTTC
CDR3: CASTLIGIGQVEREQYF

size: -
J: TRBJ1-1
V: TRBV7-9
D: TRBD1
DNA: TGTGCCAGCAGCTTAGGGACAGGGAAGGGTGAAGCTTTCTTT
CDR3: CASSLGTGKGEAFF

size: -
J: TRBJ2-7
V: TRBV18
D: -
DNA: TGTGCCAGCTCACCAGGCAGCTCCTACGAGCAGTACTTC
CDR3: CASSPGSSYEQYF

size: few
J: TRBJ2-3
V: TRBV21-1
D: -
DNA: TGTGCCAGCAGCAATCTACAGGGTCATCCCCCAGATACGCAGTATTTT
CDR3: CASSNLQGHPPDTQYF

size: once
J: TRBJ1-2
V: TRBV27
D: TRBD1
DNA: TGTGCCAGCAGTTCCGCGACAGGGGACTATGGCTACACCTTC
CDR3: CASSSATGDYGYTF

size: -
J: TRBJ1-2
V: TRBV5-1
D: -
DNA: TGCGCCAGCAGCTTGGGACAAACGAGTTATGGCTACACCTTC
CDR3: CASSLGQTSYGYTF

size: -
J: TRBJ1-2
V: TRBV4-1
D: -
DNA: TGCGCCAGCAGCCAAGAACAGGGAAAGAACTATGGCTACACCTTC
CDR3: CASSQEQGKNYGYTF

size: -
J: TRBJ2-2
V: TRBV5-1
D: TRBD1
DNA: TGCGCCAGCAGCGACAGGGGACGCCCCAGCACCGGGGAGCTGTTTTTT
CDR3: CASSDRGRPSTGELFF

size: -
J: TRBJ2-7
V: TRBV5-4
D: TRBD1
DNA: TGTGCCAGCAGCGAGGGACAGGCTGGAGCTAACTACGAGCAGTACTTC
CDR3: CASSEGQAGANYEQYF

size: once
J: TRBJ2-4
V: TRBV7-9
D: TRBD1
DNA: TGTGCCAGCAGCCGCACAGGGGAAGAGGGCAAAAACATTCAGTACTTC
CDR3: CASSRTGEEGKNIQYF

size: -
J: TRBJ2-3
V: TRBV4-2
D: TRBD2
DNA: TGTGCCAGCAGCCAAGTAGTTGCGGGGGGGCCCGATACGCAGTATTTT
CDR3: CASSQVVAGGPDTQYF

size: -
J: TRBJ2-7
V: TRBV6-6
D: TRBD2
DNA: TGTGCCAGCAGCCCGCCGGGGGGTGACTACGAGCAGTACTTC
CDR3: CASSPPGGDYEQYF

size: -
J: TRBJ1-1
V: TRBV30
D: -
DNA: TGTGCCCCCATGGGGCCGAACACTGAAGCTTTCTTT
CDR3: CAPMGPNTEAFF

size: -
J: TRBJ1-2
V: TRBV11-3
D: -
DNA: TGTGCCAGCGGACGAACAGGGAACAATGGCTACACCTTC
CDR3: CASGRTGNNGYTF

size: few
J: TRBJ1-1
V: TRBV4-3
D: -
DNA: TGCGCCAGCAGCCAAGATTCCAGCGGCACTGAAGCTTTCTTT
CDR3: CASSQDSSGTEAFF

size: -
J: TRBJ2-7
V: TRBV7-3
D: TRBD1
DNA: TGTGCCAGCATCGGGGACAGGGAGTCCTACGAGCAGTACTTC
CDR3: CASIGDRESYEQYF

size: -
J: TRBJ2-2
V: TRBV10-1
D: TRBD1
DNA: TGCGCCAGCAGCCTTCAGACAGGGGTTGGCACCGGGGAGCTGTTTTTT
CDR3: CASSLQTGVGTGELFF

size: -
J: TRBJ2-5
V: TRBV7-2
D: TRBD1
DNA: TGTGCCAGCAGGCCCGGGGCAGGGGGTTACCAAGAGACCCAGTACTTC
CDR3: CASRPGAGGYQETQYF

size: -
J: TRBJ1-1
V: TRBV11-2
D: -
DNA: TGTGCCAGCAGCCCGGGATTATACGGTACTGAAGCTTTCTTT
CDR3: CASSPGLYGTEAFF

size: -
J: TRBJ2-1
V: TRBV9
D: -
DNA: TGTGCCAGCAGCGTAGGAGAACACAATGAGCAGTTCTTC
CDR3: CASSVGEHNEQFF

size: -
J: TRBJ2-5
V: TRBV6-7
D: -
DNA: TGTGCCAGCAGAGTGGGGGGAAACCAAGAGGCCCAGTACTTC
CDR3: CASRVGGNQEAQYF

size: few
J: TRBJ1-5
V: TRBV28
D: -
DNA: TGTGCCAGCAGTCCGAGAGGACAGAGCCTAAATCAGCCCCAGCATTTT
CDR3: CASSPRGQSLNQPQHF

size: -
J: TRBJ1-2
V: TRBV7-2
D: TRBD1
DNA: TGTGCCAGCAGCACAGACAGGGGGACAAACTATGGCTACACCTTC
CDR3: CASSTDRGTNYGYTF

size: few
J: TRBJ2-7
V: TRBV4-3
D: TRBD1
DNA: TGCGCCAGCAGCCAAGATAGGGACAGGGTCTACGAGCAGTACTTC
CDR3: CASSQDRDRVYEQYF

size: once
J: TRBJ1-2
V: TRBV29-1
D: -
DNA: TGCAGCGTTGTTCTCCAGGGATTCTATGGCTACACCTTC
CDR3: CSVVLQGFYGYTF

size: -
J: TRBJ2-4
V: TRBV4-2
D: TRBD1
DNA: TGTGCCAGCAGCCTTCTCCCCGGGACAGGTCAAGGGGGCGCCAAAAACATTCAGTACTTC
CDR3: CASSLLPGTGQGGAKNIQYF

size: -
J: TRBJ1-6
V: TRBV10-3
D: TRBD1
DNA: TGTGCCATCAGTGACCGGGACAGTCAAAATTCACCCCTCCACTTT
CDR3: CAISDRDSQNSPLHF

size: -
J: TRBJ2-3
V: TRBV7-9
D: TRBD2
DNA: TGTGCCAGCAGCTTATTAGCGGGGGCGAGTCACACGCAGTATTTT
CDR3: CASSLLAGASHTQYF

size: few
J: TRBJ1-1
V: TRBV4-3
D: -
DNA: TGCGCCAGCAGCCAAGGGACTCACACTGAAGCTTTCTTT
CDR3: CASSQGTHTEAFF

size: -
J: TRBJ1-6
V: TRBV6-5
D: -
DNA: TGTGCCAGCAGTCAACAATATTCACCCCTCCACTTT
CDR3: CASSQQYSPLHF

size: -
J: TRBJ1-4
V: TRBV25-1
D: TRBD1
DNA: TGTGCCAGCAGTGACAGGGGGTTAGGCGAAAAACTGTTTTTT
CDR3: CASSDRGLGEKLFF

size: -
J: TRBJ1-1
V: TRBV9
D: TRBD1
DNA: TGTGCCAGCAGTCCACCCACAGGGGCGAACACTGAAGCTTTCTTT
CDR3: CASSPPTGANTEAFF

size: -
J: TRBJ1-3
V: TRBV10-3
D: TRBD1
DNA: TGTGCCATCAGTGAGGGGACAGGCTCTGGAAACACCATATATTTT
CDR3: CAISEGTGSGNTIYF

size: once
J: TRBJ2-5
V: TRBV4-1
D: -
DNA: TGCGCCAGCAGCCAAGGCGGGGAGACCCAGTACTTC
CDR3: CASSQGGETQYF

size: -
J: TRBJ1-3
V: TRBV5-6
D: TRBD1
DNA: TGTGCCAGCTCCTACAGGGGGATCGCTGGAAACACCATATATTTT
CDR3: CASSYRGIAGNTIYF

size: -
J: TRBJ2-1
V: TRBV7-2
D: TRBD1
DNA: TGTGCCAGCAGCACCCGGGACAGGGCTTACAATGAGCAGTTCTTC
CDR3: CASSTRDRAYNEQFF

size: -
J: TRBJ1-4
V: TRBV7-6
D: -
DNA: TGTGCCAGCAGCTTAGGGGCTCTTAATGAAAAACTGTTTTTT
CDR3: CASSLGALNEKLFF

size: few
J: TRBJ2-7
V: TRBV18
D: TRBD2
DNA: TGTGCCAGCTCACCGAGTAGCGGGAGTTCCTACGAGCAGTACTTC
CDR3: CASSPSSGSSYEQYF

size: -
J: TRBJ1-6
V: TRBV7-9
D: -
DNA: TGTGCCAGCAGCTTAGGGGCAGGTCCTAATTCACCCCTCCACTTT
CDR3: CASSLGAGPNSPLHF

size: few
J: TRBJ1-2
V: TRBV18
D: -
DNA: TGTGCCAGCTCACCATTAGGAGAGGAGGGCTACACCTTC
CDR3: CASSPLGEEGYTF

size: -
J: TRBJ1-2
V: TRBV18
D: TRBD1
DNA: TGTGCCAGCTCACCAGCCGGGACAGGGGGCGATGGCTACACCTTC
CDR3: CASSPAGTGGDGYTF

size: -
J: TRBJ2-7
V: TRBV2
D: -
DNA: TGTGCCAGCATCACATTGTCCTACGAGCAGTACTTC
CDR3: CASITLSYEQYF

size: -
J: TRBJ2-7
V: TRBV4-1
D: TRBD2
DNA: TGCGCCAGCAGCCAAGATCAGGCTAGCGGGTCCTACGAGCAGTACTTC
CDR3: CASSQDQASGSYEQYF

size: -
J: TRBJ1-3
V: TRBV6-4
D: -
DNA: TGTGCCAGCAGCCCCCAGACTGTCTCTGGAAACACCATATATTTT
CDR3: CASSPQTVSGNTIYF

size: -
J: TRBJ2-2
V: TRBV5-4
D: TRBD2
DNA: TGTGCCAGCAGCTCAATGGGACTAGCGGGGGGTACCGGGGAGCTGTTTTTT
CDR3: CASSSMGLAGGTGELFF

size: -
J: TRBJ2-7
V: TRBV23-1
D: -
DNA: TGCGCCAGCAGCCGGACAAGGCCTCCTCCTAGGAGTGAGTACTTC
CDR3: CASSRTRPPPRSEYF

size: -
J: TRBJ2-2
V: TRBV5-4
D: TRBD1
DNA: TGTGCCAGCAGCGTCCGTGTGACAGGGGGCCCCGGGGAGCTGTTTTTT
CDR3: CASSVRVTGGPGELFF

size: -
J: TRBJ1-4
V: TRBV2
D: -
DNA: TGTGCCAGCAGCGCCGACTATGAAAAACTGTTTTTT
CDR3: CASSADYEKLFF

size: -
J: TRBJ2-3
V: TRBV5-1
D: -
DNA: TGCGCCAGCAGCTCCCAGCCCGAGGGAGATACGCAGTATTTT
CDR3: CASSSQPEGDTQYF